The 7 T cell receptor beta chains below were found in one sample sequenced in a study of shared clonotypes between healthy human individuals. Clones were read by immunoSEQ multiplex PCR, and TCRdb kept only the in-frame ones, dropping some. Among 1,400,000 or so clones listed, 98% were seen once. The sequencing sample was made of naive CD4+ T cells sorted from blood. Documented subset: CD45RA+ positively selected. The receptors originated from a man younger than 40 in good health.

This rearrangement joins TRBV7-2 to TRBJ2-6; 7 bases agree with TRBD1. With 7 bases clipped from V and 0 bases from J, the junction kept 3 bases outside the gene matches. Germline CDR1 SGHTA, CDR2 FQGNSA. The CDR3 spans 15 residues. The CDR3 reads CASNAGGSGANVLTF. CDR3 in DNA: TGTGCCAGCAACGCAGGGGGCTCTGGGGCCAACGTCCTGACTTTC.

In nucleotides, the CDR3 is TGTGCCTGGAGTGGATTGGGACTAGCGGGAGGAATGGCCGGGGAGCTGTTTTTT. Translating it yields CAWSGLGLAGGMAGELFF. This chain connects TRBV30 to TRBJ2-2; 15 positions match TRBD2. The CDR3 runs to 18 residues. Germline loops: CDR1 GTSNPN, CDR2 SVGIG (reference sequence). J lost 6 bases, V lost 1 base, and 9 bases had no gene match. The variable domain in full, completed from reference TRBV30 and TRBJ2-2, reads SQTIHQWPATLVQPVGSPLSLECTVEGTSNPNLYWYRQAAGRGLQLLFYSVGIGQISSEVPQNLSASRPQDRQFILSSKKLLLSDSGFYLCAWSGLGLAGGMAGELFFGEGSRLTVL.

The chain combines TRBV7-9 with TRBJ1-4, with 9 bases aligning to TRBD1. Germline trimming cut 4 bases from V and 6 bases from J; bases unmatched to any gene: 3. In germline, CDR1 is SEHNR, CDR2 FQNEAQ (reference sequence). The CDR3 is 14 amino acids. The CDR3: CASSSRTGDEKLFF. The CDR3 nucleotides are TGTGCCAGCAGCTCAAGGACAGGGGATGAAAAACTGTTTTTT.

The CDR3 loop is CAWTSGRGETQYF. The CDR3 bases are TGTGCCTGGACTAGCGGGAGGGGAGAGACCCAGTACTTC. V is TRBV30 and J is TRBJ2-5; 12 bases are shared with TRBD2. The CDR3 sequence is 13 residues long. Trimming took 4 bases from V and 4 from J; bases not matched to a gene: 1. The germline V gene has CDR1 GTSNPN and CDR2 SVGIG (reference sequence).

As regards this clone: Other DNA sequences in the same sample also yield this CDR3. The chain combines TRBV5-1 with TRBJ1-5; the match to TRBD1 covers 7 bases. Trimming cost V 1 base and J 2 bases; bases outside gene matches: 3. CDR1 is SGHRS and CDR2 is YFSETQ in the germline V gene. The CDR3 totals 15 residues. As DNA, the CDR3 is TGCGCCAGCAGCTTGACAGGGGACCGCAATCAGCCCCAGCATTTT. As protein: CASSLTGDRNQPQHF.

V and J are TRBV5-5 and TRBJ2-2; no definite D call. V was cut by 2 bases and J by 0 bases, with 14 bases left in between. The CDR3 has 17 residues. Germline V CDR1 and CDR2: SGHKS, YYEKEE (reference sequence). CDR3 DNA sequence: TGTGCCAGCAGCTTCCCTTTGACGAAATCGAACACCGGGGAGCTGTTTTTT. This gives the protein CASSFPLTKSNTGELFF.

This rearrangement joins TRBV19 to TRBJ1-2; D unclear. Germline CDR1 LNHDA, CDR2 SQIVND (reference sequence). V shed 6 bases and J shed 4 bases, with 18 bases lying between them. CDR3 length equals 15 residues. This chain's CDR3 is CASRPSRGSGYGYTF. The CDR3 DNA is TGTGCCAGTAGACCCTCCCGAGGGTCCGGCTATGGCTACACCTTC.